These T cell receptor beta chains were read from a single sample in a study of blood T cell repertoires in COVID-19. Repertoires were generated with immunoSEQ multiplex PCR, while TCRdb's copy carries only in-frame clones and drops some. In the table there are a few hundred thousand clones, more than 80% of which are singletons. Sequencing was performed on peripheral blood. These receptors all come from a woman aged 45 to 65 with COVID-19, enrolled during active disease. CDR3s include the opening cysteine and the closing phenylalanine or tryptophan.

CDR3: CASSPGQGYGYTF
V: TRBV12-3/TRBV12-4
J: TRBJ1-2

CDR3: CASSLEAQPGYEQYF
V: TRBV11-2
J: TRBJ2-7

CDR3: CASRYRRVADTQYF
V: TRBV6-5
J: TRBJ2-3

CDR3: CASSQPGTDNEQFF
V: TRBV4-1
J: TRBJ2-1

CDR3: CASSSPGDASGNTIYF
V: TRBV19
J: TRBJ1-3

CDR3: CASSSRHGDGYTF
V: TRBV5-8
J: TRBJ1-2

CDR3: CASSISGGYEQYF
V: TRBV5-1
J: TRBJ2-7

CDR3: CATSRVLAGAGEQYF
V: TRBV15
J: TRBJ2-7

CDR3: CASSLSSSRRYNEKLFF
V: TRBV7-9
J: TRBJ1-4

CDR3: CATSEPGQGATQHF
V: TRBV24-1
J: TRBJ1-5

CDR3: CASGHTEAFF
V: TRBV6-5
J: TRBJ1-1

CDR3: CASSLEGAMPQYF
V: TRBV5-5
J: TRBJ2-5

CDR3: CASSLWTSGSSYEQYF
V: TRBV5-4
J: TRBJ2-7

CDR3: CASSLAGGGETQYF
V: TRBV5-4
J: TRBJ2-5

CDR3: CASSLLDSNSPLHF
V: TRBV11-3
J: TRBJ1-6

CDR3: CASSLLQMNTEAFF
V: TRBV7-2
J: TRBJ1-1

CDR3: CATSDLLRSYGYTF
V: TRBV24-1
J: TRBJ1-2

CDR3: CASSSWTDKNQPQHF
V: TRBV7-8
J: TRBJ1-5

CDR3: CASSQDVQGAGELFF
V: TRBV4-1
J: TRBJ2-2

CDR3: CAWRARNTGELFF
V: TRBV30
J: TRBJ2-2

CDR3: CASSPGTDTQYF
V: TRBV7-2
J: TRBJ2-3

CDR3: CASRGGRPYNEQFF
V: TRBV6-5
J: TRBJ2-1

CDR3: CASSETRGEQYF
V: TRBV6-1
J: TRBJ2-7

CDR3: CASGLGLAGASGTQYF
V: TRBV12-5
J: TRBJ2-5

CDR3: CASSLAIPGNEKLFF
V: TRBV7-9
J: TRBJ1-4

CDR3: CASSISLEGDEQYF
V: TRBV19
J: TRBJ2-7

CDR3: CASSATGSSEKLFF
V: TRBV19
J: TRBJ1-4

CDR3: CASSQDFESGRTSYNEQFF
V: TRBV3-1/TRBV3-2
J: TRBJ2-1

CDR3: CASSQETGLETQYF
V: TRBV3-1/TRBV3-2
J: TRBJ2-5

CDR3: CASSLRTGQGNTEAFF
V: TRBV7-2
J: TRBJ1-1

CDR3: CASSHLTPGDTEAFF
V: TRBV7-8
J: TRBJ1-1

CDR3: CASSWTGYNEQFF
V: TRBV7-8
J: TRBJ2-1

CDR3: CASSFLGNTIYF
V: TRBV11-2
J: TRBJ1-3

CDR3: CASRRDLNTGELFF
V: TRBV2
J: TRBJ2-2

CDR3: CASVPYSTDTQYF
V: TRBV12-3/TRBV12-4
J: TRBJ2-3

CDR3: CASSPSTGVDEQYF
V: TRBV6-5
J: TRBJ2-7

CDR3: CASSIRSEISYNEQFF
V: TRBV19
J: TRBJ2-1

CDR3: CASSPPYFEKLFF
V: TRBV7-9
J: TRBJ1-4

CDR3: CASSLGSLENGYTF
V: TRBV5-1
J: TRBJ1-2

CDR3: CASSRSYGYEQYF
V: TRBV7-8
J: TRBJ2-7

CDR3: CASSISQQETQYF
V: TRBV19
J: TRBJ2-5

CDR3: CSVAGQGNGYTF
V: TRBV29-1
J: TRBJ1-2

CDR3: CASSEGTPGYNEQFF
V: TRBV6-1
J: TRBJ2-1

CDR3: CATSREGGTVSKTQYF
V: TRBV15
J: TRBJ2-5

CDR3: CASSQDPDRGYEQYF
V: TRBV4-1
J: TRBJ2-7

CDR3: CATSGGVVETQYF
V: TRBV24-1
J: TRBJ2-5

CDR3: CASSFPDNPYGYTF
V: TRBV11-2
J: TRBJ1-2

CDR3: CASSPLAGGPSEQYF
V: TRBV5-1
J: TRBJ2-7

CDR3: CASRANNEKLFF
V: TRBV5-1
J: TRBJ1-4

CDR3: CASSPLPAGQANYGYTF
V: TRBV18
J: TRBJ1-2

CDR3: CASRNQGSNTEAFF
V: TRBV19
J: TRBJ1-1

CDR3: CASSSGGPLSGTQYF
V: TRBV6-5
J: TRBJ2-3

CDR3: CASSPGTVYGYTF
V: TRBV9
J: TRBJ1-2

CDR3: CASRRGGGYTF
V: TRBV6-5
J: TRBJ1-2

CDR3: CASSVTGTISYNEQFF
V: TRBV5-1
J: TRBJ2-1

CDR3: CASSLVFMGRGRTNYGYTF
V: TRBV5-6
J: TRBJ1-2

CDR3: CASSIGTGGIYNEQFF
V: TRBV7-2
J: TRBJ2-1

CDR3: CASSLGAPAGNTEAFF
V: TRBV5-1
J: TRBJ1-1

CDR3: CASSYQGSNYGYTF
V: TRBV6-5
J: TRBJ1-2